A single sample is the source of the 10 T cell receptor beta chains below, sequenced in a study of monozygotic twins with inflammatory bowel disease. TCRdb reanalyzed the 5' RACE reads and collapses them to one entry per CDR3 protein, without DNA. Recorded for this sample: about 300,000 distinct CDR3 sequences. Sequencing was performed on blood. Source of these receptors: a human donor with ulcerative colitis or Crohn's disease, or a healthy co-twin of an affected twin (not recorded which).

The rearrangement joins TRBV3-1 to TRBJ2-7; the TCRdb call, TRBD1, lacks DNA for checking. CDR1 LGHDT and CDR2 YNNKEL come from the germline V gene (reference sequence). The CDR3 is 14 residues long. The CDR3 loop is CASSYGQGDYEQYF.

The V gene is TRBV6-5, the J gene TRBJ1-5. The length of the CDR3 is 12 residues. Germline V lookup: CDR1 MNHEY, CDR2 SVGAGI. CDR3 loop: CASGRSNQPQHF.

The V and J genes are TRBV20-1 and TRBJ2-7; the D call of TRBD1 rests on TCRdb alone, since no DNA is present to check it. The CDR3 consists of 15 residues. Germline CDR1 is DFQATT and CDR2 is SNEGSKA (reference sequence). CDR3 amino acids: CSARAPLWGTYEQYF.

The chain employs TRBV18 and TRBJ2-7; TCRdb's D call, TRBD1, is unchecked because there is no DNA. In germline, CDR1 is KGHSH, CDR2 LQKENI. This CDR3 spans 15 amino acids. This chain's CDR3 is CASSHTPGQLYEQYF.

The rearrangement links TRBV5-5 to TRBJ1-6. Germline CDR1 SGHKS, CDR2 YYEKEE (reference sequence). The CDR3 runs 14 residues. CDR3 sequence reads: CASSLTVGNSPLHF.

J is TRBJ2-2 and V is TRBV19. Germline CDR1 and CDR2: LNHDA and SQIVND (reference sequence). This CDR3 spans 14 amino acids. This CDR3 is CVSTISYPTGELFF.

The V gene is TRBV5-4, the J gene TRBJ1-1; TCRdb calls TRBD1, which cannot be checked without DNA. The CDR3 sequence is 13 residues long. Germline V lookup: CDR1 SGHNT, CDR2 YYREEE (reference sequence). The CDR3 loop reads CASSGGAFGEAFF.

The V call is TRBV29-1, the J call TRBJ2-2; TCRdb lists TRBD1, though no DNA is available to test this call. Germline loops: CDR1 SQVTM, CDR2 ANQGSEA. This CDR3 region has 13 residues. CDR3 sequence: CSGDRGNTGELFF.

The chain employs TRBV12-3 or TRBV12-4 and TRBJ2-2; TCRdb reports TRBD1, a call that lacks DNA to check it against. The CDR3 sequence is 14 residues long. CDR3 region: CASKKQDVTGELFF.

The chain has TRBV12-3 or TRBV12-4 and TRBJ2-1; TCRdb's assignment of TRBD1 cannot be checked, as there is no DNA. This CDR3 region has 18 residues. CDR3 in amino acids: CASFPGTGDIVSYNEQFF.